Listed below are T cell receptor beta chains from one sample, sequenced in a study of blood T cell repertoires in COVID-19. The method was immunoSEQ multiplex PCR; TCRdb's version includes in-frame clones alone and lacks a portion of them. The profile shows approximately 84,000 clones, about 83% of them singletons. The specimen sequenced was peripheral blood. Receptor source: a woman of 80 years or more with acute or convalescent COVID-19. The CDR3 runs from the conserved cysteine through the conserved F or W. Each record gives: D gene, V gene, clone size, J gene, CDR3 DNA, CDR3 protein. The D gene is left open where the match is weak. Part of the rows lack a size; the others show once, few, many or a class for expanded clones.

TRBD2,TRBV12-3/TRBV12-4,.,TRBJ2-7,TGTGCCAGCAGGATAGCGGGATCCTACGAGCAGTACTTC,CASRIAGSYEQYF
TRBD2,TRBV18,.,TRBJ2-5,TGTGCCAGCTCACCACCGACTAGCGGTCGCGGCGAAGAGACCCAGTACTTC,CASSPPTSGRGEETQYF
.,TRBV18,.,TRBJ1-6,TGTGCCAGCTCACCGGGGGCAGTCACCAATTCACCCCTCCACTTT,CASSPGAVTNSPLHF
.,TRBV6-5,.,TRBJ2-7,TGTGCCAGCCTGGGCAGGGAAATGAGGGAGCAGTACTTC,CASLGREMREQYF
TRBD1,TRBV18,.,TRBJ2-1,TGTGCCAGCTCACCAGGATCCCGACAGGGGGACTACAATGAGCAGTTCTTC,CASSPGSRQGDYNEQFF
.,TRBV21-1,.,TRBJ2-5,TGTGCCAGCAGCCCAGGGGGGGACAGGGCATTCCAAGAGACCCAGTACTTC,CASSPGGDRAFQETQYF
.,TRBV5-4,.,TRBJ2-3,TGTGCCAGCAGCCGCGGGGGCCCAGATACGCAGTATTTT,CASSRGGPDTQYF
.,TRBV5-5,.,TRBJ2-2,TGTGCCAGCAGCTGGGGGGGCCGGGACGGGGAGCTGTTTTTT,CASSWGGRDGELFF
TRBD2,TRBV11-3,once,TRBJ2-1,TGTGCCAGCAGCCCCATAGCGGGAGACTACAATGAGCAGTTCTTC,CASSPIAGDYNEQFF
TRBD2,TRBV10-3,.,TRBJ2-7,TGTGCCATCAGGCAACTAGCGGGAGTCAGCGAGCAGTACTTC,CAIRQLAGVSEQYF
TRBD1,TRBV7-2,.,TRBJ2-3,TGTGCCAGCAGACGACAGGGGGGGAGCACAGATACGCAGTATTTT,CASRRQGGSTDTQYF
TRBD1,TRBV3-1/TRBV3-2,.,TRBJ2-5,TGTGCCAGCAGCCACAGGGGGCGGGAGACCCAGTACTTC,CASSHRGRETQYF
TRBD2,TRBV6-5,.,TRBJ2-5,TGTGCCAGCAGAATAGGGACTAACCAAGAGACCCAGTACTTC,CASRIGTNQETQYF
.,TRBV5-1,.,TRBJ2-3,TGCGCCAGCAGCTTGTTCCTGAGCACAGATACGCAGTATTTT,CASSLFLSTDTQYF
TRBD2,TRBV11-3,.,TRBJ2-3,TGTGCCAGCAGCCCCCGGACTAGCGGGTACGCAGATACGCAGTATTTT,CASSPRTSGYADTQYF
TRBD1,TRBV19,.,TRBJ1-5,TGTGCCAGTAACACCGGGACAGGGGGCCAGCCCCAGCATTTT,CASNTGTGGQPQHF
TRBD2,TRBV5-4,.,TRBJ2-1,TGTGCCAGCAGCGCCGCCCCCGGGAGGGCCGACAATGAGCAGTTCTTC,CASSAAPGRADNEQFF
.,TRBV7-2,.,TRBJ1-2,TGTGCCAGCAGCAACCGGGACGGGAGAAACTATGGCTACACCTTC,CASSNRDGRNYGYTF
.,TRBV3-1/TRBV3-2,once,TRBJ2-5,TGTGCCAGCAGCCAAGATCTCCGGCAGGGAAGGGAGACCCAGTACTTC,CASSQDLRQGRETQYF
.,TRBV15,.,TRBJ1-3,TGTGCCACCAGCAGAGATCAAGGAGCCGGCTCTGGAAACACCATATATTTT,CATSRDQGAGSGNTIYF
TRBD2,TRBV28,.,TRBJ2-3,TGTGCCAGCAGTTCCCCCATGAGCGGGAGTACAGATACGCAGTATTTT,CASSSPMSGSTDTQYF
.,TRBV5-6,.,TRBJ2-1,TGTGCCAGCAGCCCGAGCCCAGGGGACAATGAGCAGTTCTTC,CASSPSPGDNEQFF
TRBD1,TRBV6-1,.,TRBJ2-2,TGTGCCAGCAGTGACAGGGGGCGCGGGGAGCTGTTTTTT,CASSDRGRGELFF